These 10 T cell receptor beta chains came from one sample sequenced in a study of T cell repertoires in cytomegalovirus infection. A single record per CDR3 protein comes from TCRdb applying MiXCR to the reads. The data show around 800,000 distinct CDR3 sequences, with approximately 29% seen just once and 9.5% to 15% held by the top ten. The antigens these receptors bind are not known. The specimen was cultured CD8+ T cells from PBMCs, collected from culture after CMV antigen stimulation. The receptors come from a human donor in good health (CMV status not recorded). Some clones in this sample may be carry-over from other donors' samples.

The chain is built from TRBV15 and TRBJ2-7; 7 nucleotides line up with TRBD1. This CDR3 is built from 13 residues. Germline V CDR1 and CDR2: LNHNV, YYDKDF (reference sequence). The trim removed 6 bases at V and 6 bases at J, leaving 8 bases unmatched. This CDR3 reads CATSPKTGVEQYV. DNA of the CDR3: TGTGCCACCAGTCCGAAAACAGGGGTCGAGCAGTACGTC.

The rearrangement links TRBV12-5 to TRBJ1-4, with 7 bases lining up with TRBD1. The CDR3 spans 16 residues. In germline, CDR1 is LGHNT, CDR2 FRNRAP. J lost 4 bases, V lost 3 bases, and 8 bases had no gene match. The CDR3 nucleotides are TGTGCTAGTGGTTTTTCCACAGGGGCCGATAATGAAAAACTGTTTTTT. Translated, it gives CASGFSTGADNEKLFF. Complete variable domain (other parts from reference TRBV12-5 and TRBJ1-4): DARVTQTPRHKVTEMGQEVTMRCQPILGHNTVFWYRQTMMQGLELLAYFRNRAPLDDSGMPKDRFSAEMPDATLATLKIQPSEPRDSAVYFCASGFSTGADNEKLFFGSGTQLSVL.

This clonotype came up a few times. The V call is TRBV6-5, the J call TRBJ2-3, with D possibly being TRBD1 or TRBD2 (6 bases each). Trimming shortened V by 5 bases and J by 0 bases, and 18 bases separated the two germline ends. CDR1 and CDR2 from the germline V gene are MNHEY and SVGAGI. There are 17 residues in the CDR3. DNA for the CDR3: TGTGCCAGCAGTGGGGTTTCGGGGGCGCGTAGCACAGATACGCAGTATTTT. It specifies CASSGVSGARSTDTQYF.

A few counts support this clonotype. The chain recombines TRBV27 with TRBJ2-7; D ambiguous. Germline CDR1 and CDR2: MNHEY and SMNVEV (reference sequence). This CDR3 has 12 residues. The V gene lost 9 bases and the J gene lost 0 bases, with 9 bases spanning the gap. CDR3 sequence reads: CASSESSYEQYV. In DNA form, the CDR3 reads TGTGCCAGTAGTGAGAGCTCCTACGAGCAGTACGTC.

This clonotype was counted between two and nine times. This chain joins TRBV27 and TRBJ2-1; perhaps TRBD2 as D (7 bases). The germline V gene encodes CDR1 MNHEY and CDR2 SMNVEV (reference sequence). V gave up 3 bases and J gave up 0 bases, with 12 bases separating them. The CDR3 consists of 16 residues. This CDR3 is CASSFRGGPSYNEQFF. The CDR3 nucleotides are TGTGCCAGCAGTTTCCGCGGGGGCCCCTCCTACAATGAGCAGTTCTTC.

This clonotype was counted between two and nine times. The gene calls are TRBV5-5 and TRBJ2-2, with D perhaps matching TRBD1 or TRBD2 (5 bases each). The length of the CDR3 is 15 residues. Trimming removed 5 bases at V and 5 bases at J, with 16 bases between. From germline, CDR1 is SGHKS and CDR2 YYEKEE (reference sequence). In DNA, the CDR3 is TGTGCCAGCAGTAGGGACCGGCCGGTGACCGGGGAGCTGTTTTTT. Encoded protein: CASSRDRPVTGELFF.

To note about this clonotype: Its ends do not fully match the called genes, so a read error is possible. V usage is TRBV19 and J usage is TRBJ1-1; D possibly corresponds to TRBD1 (5 bases). Germline V lookup: CDR1 LNHDA, CDR2 SQIVND (reference sequence). The CDR3 contains 13 residues. In DNA form, the CDR3 reads TGTGCCAGCAACTCGGGGCCCCTTACTGAAGCTTTGTTT. Encoded protein: CASNSGPLTEALF. The entire variable domain, with the rest obtained from reference TRBV19 and TRBJ1-1, is as follows: DGGITQSPKYLFRKEGQNVTLSCEQNLNHDAMYWYRQDPGQGLRLIYYSQIVNDFQKGDIAEGYSVSREKKESFPLTVTSAQKNPTAFYLCASNSGPLTEALFGQGTRLTVV.

The rearrangement joins TRBV7-3 to TRBJ2-4; 9 bases fit TRBD1. Germline CDR1 reads SGHTA; CDR2 reads FQGTGA. Trimming removed 1 base from V and 8 bases from J; junction bases left unmatched: 6. CDR3 length: 15 amino acids. CDR3 nucleotides: TGTGCCAGCAGCTTAATTGGGACAGGGAAGGACATTCAGTACTTC. It encodes CASSLIGTGKDIQYF.

The CDR3 DNA sequence: TGTGCCAGCAGCGCTCTTGATAAGGGGGCTAACTATGGCTACACCTTC. Amino acid sequence: CASSALDKGANYGYTF. J is TRBJ1-2 and V is TRBV5-5; perhaps TRBD1 as D (6 bases). The CDR3 is 16 amino acids. V was clipped by 4 bases and J by 0 bases, with 16 bases between them. CDR1 and CDR2 (germline): SGHKS, YYEKEE (reference sequence). Supplemented by reference TRBV5-5 and TRBJ1-2, the full variable domain reads DAGVTQSPTHLIKTRGQQVTLRCSPISGHKSVSWYQQVLGQGPQFIFQYYEKEERGRGNFPDRFSARQFPNYSSELNVNALLLGDSALYLCASSALDKGANYGYTFGSGTRLTVV.

In its sample, this clonotype was seen a few times. J is TRBJ1-1 and V is TRBV28, with D unclear. Trimming left V 5 bases short and J 1 base short, with 11 bases between. The CDR3 has 14 residues. Germline CDR1 MDHEN, CDR2 SYDVKM. CDR3 sequence: CASSPTQENTEAFF. The DNA of the CDR3 is TGTGCCAGCAGTCCGACCCAGGAGAACACTGAAGCTTTCTTT.